Listed here are 22 T cell receptor beta chains from one sample, sequenced in a study of persistence of HIV-infected CD4 T cells. These receptors' targets are unknown. Lysates of CMV-infected fibroblasts at roughly 10 ug/mL stimulated these cells. Sorted nonresponding memory CD4+ T cells were CD40L-negative, CD69-negative, CD45RO-high. The libraries were made with immunoSEQ version 4 in survey mode. Sequencing was performed with immunoSEQ multiplex PCR; in TCRdb, only in-frame clones are kept and a portion is missing. The sample has fewer than 30,000 clones; roughly 82% are singletons. This specimen was CD4+ T cells sorted from PBMCs after 18-hour stimulation, taken from a patient who received antiretroviral therapy. The receptor source for this set is an adult man with HIV who was CMV-seropositive.

This chain uses TRBV28 with TRBJ1-2; 7 bases are shared with TRBD1. CDR3 length: 15 amino acids. Germline lookup yields CDR1 MDHEN and CDR2 SYDVKM. V trimming: 2 bases; J trimming: 2 bases; junction bases outside the gene matches: 5. The CDR3 loop reads CASSLGGQLNYGYTF. Written as DNA, the CDR3 is TGTGCCAGCAGTTTAGGGGGACAGCTAAACTATGGCTACACCTTC.

This chain connects TRBV5-1 to TRBJ2-1, with D unresolved. Germline V gives CDR1 SGHRS, CDR2 YFSETQ. The V gene lost 0 bases and the J gene lost 10 bases, with 11 bases spanning the gap. The CDR3 is 13 amino acids. CDR3: CASSLGTLSEQFF. The CDR3 DNA is TGCGCCAGCAGCTTGGGGACGTTGAGCGAGCAGTTCTTC.

This chain connects TRBV25-1 to TRBJ1-5; D not certain. The V and J ends lost 5 bases and 2 bases respectively, with 4 bases between them. The CDR3 totals 12 residues. CDR1 MGHDK and CDR2 SYGVNS come from the germline V gene. CDR3 sequence (DNA): TGTGCCAGCAGTAAAGGCAATCAGCCCCAGCATTTT. It encodes CASSKGNQPQHF.

The chain uses TRBV9 and TRBJ2-7, with 9 bases identical to TRBD1. V trimming: 3 bases; J trimming: 6 bases; junction bases outside the gene matches: 7. Germline values: CDR1 SGDLS, CDR2 YYNGEE. The CDR3 covers 14 residues. In nucleotides, the CDR3 is TGTGCCAGCAGCGCCCCGGGACAGGGTACCGAGCAGTACTTC. It translates to CASSAPGQGTEQYF.

This sequence joins TRBV6-1 and TRBJ1-2; D is possibly TRBD1 (5 bases). Trimming stripped 2 bases from V and 4 bases from J, with 8 bases between. This CDR3 has 13 amino acids. CDR1 MNHNS and CDR2 SASEGT come from the germline V gene. The CDR3 DNA follows: TGTGCCAGCAGTGAAAAGGGGACCTATGGCTACACCTTC. Protein sequence: CASSEKGTYGYTF.

The V and J genes are TRBV13 and TRBJ2-7; a weak D match, TRBD1 (5 bases). The CDR3 covers 15 residues. V lost 5 bases, J lost 12 bases, and 26 bases lay in between. Germline CDR1 and CDR2: PRHDT and FYEKMQ (reference sequence). The CDR3 DNA is TGTGCCAGCAGCGAGAAGGGAACAGGTCAGAGAACTCCGTACTTC. The encoded protein is CASSEKGTGQRTPYF.

The J gene is TRBJ1-2, the V gene TRBV5-1, with 9 bases fitting TRBD1. V shed 2 bases, J shed 2 bases, and the junction held 4 bases outside the gene matches. The CDR3 is 15 residues long. CDR1 is SGHRS and CDR2 is YFSETQ in the germline V gene. DNA of the CDR3: TGCGCCAGCAGCTTAACGGGACAGGGAAACTATGGCTACACCTTC. It yields the protein CASSLTGQGNYGYTF.

This chain uses TRBV19 with TRBJ2-7; 8 nucleotides agree with TRBD1. V lost 4 bases, J lost 5 bases, and 10 bases stayed unmatched. Germline V gene sequence: CDR1 LNHDA, CDR2 SQIVND (reference sequence). The length of the CDR3 is 15 residues. CDR3 amino acids: CASSTPTGEIDEQYF. The CDR3 DNA is TGTGCCAGTAGTACTCCGACAGGGGAAATCGACGAGCAGTACTTC.

The rearrangement uses TRBV10-2 and TRBJ2-3, with 10 bases that match TRBD1. The V and J ends lost 7 bases and 2 bases, in that order; junction bases with no gene match: 9. This CDR3 region has 16 residues. Germline CDR1 WSHSY, CDR2 SAAADI. CDR3 protein: CASKDRGRSDTDTQYF. The CDR3 bases are TGCGCCAGCAAAGACAGGGGGCGGTCGGACACAGATACGCAGTATTTT.

This clone is a singleton in its sample. The chain couples TRBV27 to TRBJ2-7; 9 positions agree with TRBD1. This CDR3 is built from 15 residues. Per germline, CDR1 MNHEY and CDR2 SMNVEV (reference sequence). V trimming: 5 bases; J trimming: 2 bases; junction bases outside the gene matches: 7. CDR3 residues: CASSVLRDRAYEQYF. The CDR3 DNA follows: TGTGCCAGCAGTGTCCTCCGGGACAGGGCCTACGAGCAGTACTTC.

The V gene is TRBV18, the J gene TRBJ1-1, with 9 bases identical to TRBD1. J lost 4 bases, V lost 4 bases, and 7 bases had no gene match. This CDR3 region has 15 residues. The V gene's germline CDR1 is KGHSH and CDR2 LQKENI. DNA for the CDR3: TGTGCCAGCTCACTGAACGACAGGGGGGGCACTGAAGCTTTCTTT. The encoded protein is CASSLNDRGGTEAFF.

The chain uses TRBV5-3 and TRBJ2-7; weak D call: TRBD1 (6 bases). Being an ORF, TRBV5-3 has a function that is uncertain. The V end was cut by 0 bases, the J end by 5 bases, with 9 bases between. CDR3 length: 13 residues. The CDR3 DNA is TGTGCCAGAAGCTTGGTCAGGGGAGACGAGCAGTACTTC. This gives the protein CARSLVRGDEQYF.

This sequence joins TRBV14 and TRBJ1-2; a possible D gene is TRBD1 (6 bases). Germline loops: CDR1 SGHDN, CDR2 FVKESK. With 1 base removed from V and 7 bases from J, the gap between germline ends came to 19 bases. This CDR3 spans 16 amino acids. CDR3 amino acids: CASSQVVPGAIGGYTF. The CDR3 region has the DNA TGTGCCAGCAGCCAAGTGGTTCCGGGGGCGATAGGTGGCTACACCTTC.

The gene calls are TRBV5-1 and TRBJ2-7; 8 nucleotides align to TRBD1. This CDR3 has 15 amino acids. The germline CDR1 and CDR2 sequences are SGHRS and YFSETQ. V lost 3 bases, J lost 4 bases, and 9 bases stayed unmatched. In nucleotides, the CDR3 is TGCGCCAGCAGCTCGGCGGGACAGGCGATATACGAGCAGTACTTC. Encoded protein: CASSSAGQAIYEQYF.

This rearrangement joins TRBV28 to TRBJ2-1; D unresolved. CDR1 and CDR2 (germline): MDHEN, SYDVKM. V was cut by 5 bases and J by 4 bases, with 15 bases left in between. This CDR3 comprises 15 residues. The CDR3: CASSDPGWGYNEQFF. The CDR3 DNA reads as TGTGCCAGCAGTGACCCCGGCTGGGGTTACAATGAGCAGTTCTTC.

CDR3 residues: CASSQDTWFGTGLEAFF. CDR3 nucleotides: TGTGCCAGCAGCCAAGATACTTGGTTCGGGACAGGGCTCGAAGCTTTCTTT. The chain has TRBV3-1 (or the pseudogene TRBV3-2) and TRBJ1-1; 9 bases are a match to TRBD1. Trimming at V came to 0 bases and at J to 8 bases, leaving 13 bases not matched to a gene. Germline lookup yields CDR1 LGHDT and CDR2 YNNKEL (reference sequence). The CDR3 length is 17 residues.

The chain carries TRBV6-5 and TRBJ1-5; possible D gene TRBD1, 5 bases. The V and J ends lost 4 bases and 3 bases respectively, with 10 bases between them. CDR1 is MNHEY, CDR2 SVGAGI, per germline. This CDR3 comprises 14 residues. DNA for the CDR3: TGTGCCAGCAGTTCTACAGGAAACAATCAGCCCCAGCATTTT. Translation gives CASSSTGNNQPQHF.

This clone was counted once. The J gene is TRBJ2-5, the V gene TRBV21-1; the table's D call TRBD2 went unverified against the DNA. TRBV21-1 counts as a pseudogene. This CDR3 region has 14 residues. The CDR3 region has the DNA TGTGCCAGCAGCAAACGTCAGGGAGGTGAGACCCAGTACTTC. This sequence encodes CASSKRQGGETQYF.

The sample holds a few counts of this clone. The chain uses TRBV2 and TRBJ2-7, with D hard to call. V was trimmed by 6 bases and J by 3 bases, leaving 18 bases between them. This CDR3 is built from 15 residues. Germline loops: CDR1 SNHLY, CDR2 FYNNEI. This CDR3 reads CASRLGFRQYYEQYF. DNA of the CDR3: TGTGCCAGCAGGCTGGGGTTCAGGCAGTACTACGAGCAGTACTTC.

The chain is built from TRBV5-4 and TRBJ1-4, with D possibly TRBD1 on 5 matching bases. The CDR3 sequence is 16 residues long. V shed 2 bases and J shed 0 bases, with 11 bases lying between them. Per the germline V gene, CDR1 is SGHNT and CDR2 is YYREEE (reference sequence). CDR3 nucleotides: TGTGCCAGCAGCTTTGGGGGGGATGCAACTAATGAAAAACTGTTTTTT. It is translated as CASSFGGDATNEKLFF.

The rearrangement joins TRBV10-2 to TRBJ1-1; D gene ambiguous. The CDR3 length is 15 residues. The germline gives CDR1 WSHSY, CDR2 SAAADI. Between the trimmed V and J ends, which lost 3 bases and 3 bases, there was a span of 14 bases. Here the CDR3 reads CASSDPGRVDTEAFF. In DNA form, the CDR3 reads TGCGCCAGCAGTGATCCTGGTAGGGTAGACACTGAAGCTTTCTTT.

The V and J genes are TRBV6-5 and TRBJ2-1, with TRBD1 matching over 9 bases. V gave up 6 bases and J gave up 1 base; unmatched junction bases: 4. CDR3 length: 15 amino acids. Germline CDR1 and CDR2: MNHEY and SVGAGI. In nucleotides, the CDR3 is TGTGCCAGCAGGTGGGACAGGGTATCCTACAATGAGCAGTTCTTC. Translating gives CASRWDRVSYNEQFF.